This T cell receptor beta chain is from a study of spatial heterogeneity in lung cancer. Time point given: sample taken at primary tumor resection. The input material, whole RNA from tumor, nontumor lung or frozen PBMC, was sequenced unsorted. TCRdb passed the 5' RACE reads through MiXCR, listing each CDR3 protein once. Of tens of thousands of distinct CDR3 sequences listed, 13% are singletons. V lost 4 bases, J lost 2 bases, and 11 bases lay in between. The germline V gene encodes CDR1 SGHTA and CDR2 FQGNSA. The CDR3 runs to 14 residues. The chain employs TRBV7-2 and TRBJ1-2; no definite D call. The TCR comes from a male donor with early-stage non-small cell lung cancer. Material: PBMCs, obtained at surgery. CDR3 sequence reads: CASSSERQNYGYTF. DNA for the CDR3: TGTGCCAGCAGCTCCGAGAGGCAGAACTATGGCTACACCTTC.